Listed below are T cell receptor beta chains from one sample, sequenced in a study of T-cell memory formation after mild COVID-19. TCRdb called the 5' RACE reads again in MiXCR, with one record for every CDR3 protein. The data show some 440,000 distinct CDR3 sequences, roughly 25% seen once. The sample comprised PBMCs or a T cell subset sorted from them (not recorded which). The receptors derive from an adult woman who had mild COVID-19 (a few samples of this study predate the infection). Cell type and time point are not known. The CDR3 runs from the conserved cysteine through the conserved F or W. D genes are given only for firm matches. Clone size is not always given. Where it is, it says once, few, many or a class for expanded clones.

TRBV12-3/TRBV12-4	13	TRBJ1-2	NA	NA	CASSFGERGGYTF	TGTGCCAGCAGTTTTGGGGAAAGGGGCGGCTACACCTTC
TRBV6-5	17	TRBJ2-2	TRBD2	few	CASSLLSSGSYTGELFF	TGTGCCAGCAGTTTATTATCTAGCGGGAGTTACACCGGGGAGCTGTTTTTT
TRBV10-3	17	TRBJ2-1	TRBD1	few	CAISGSLGTGKGNEQFF	TGTGCCATCAGTGGAAGCTTGGGGACAGGAAAAGGCAATGAGCAGTTCTTC
TRBV6-5	13	TRBJ1-1	NA	few	CASRLGLRTEAFF	TGTGCCAGCCGTCTGGGGCTTCGGACTGAAGCTTTCTTT
TRBV5-5	15	TRBJ1-2	NA	NA	CASSPGDTLNYGYTF	TGTGCCAGCAGCCCAGGGGACACCCTAAACTATGGCTACACCTTC
TRBV7-6	16	TRBJ2-1	NA	few	CASSLAGRAHYNEQFF	TGTGCCAGCAGCTTAGCGGGGCGGGCCCACTACAATGAGCAGTTCTTC
TRBV3-1	14	TRBJ1-1	NA	NA	CASSQVAGVGEAFF	TGTGCCAGCAGCCAAGTGGCCGGGGTTGGCGAAGCTTTCTTT
TRBV7-2	12	TRBJ1-5	NA	NA	CASSLGVFPQHF	TGTGCCAGCAGCTTAGGGGTCTTCCCCCAGCATTTT
TRBV20-1	13	TRBJ1-2	NA	few	CSARDQAGYGYTF	TGCAGTGCTAGAGATCAGGCGGGCTATGGCTACACCTTC
TRBV30	14	TRBJ1-4	NA	few	CAWSVGSKGEKLFF	TGTGCCTGGAGTGTAGGATCAAAAGGGGAAAAACTGTTTTTT
TRBV7-9	15	TRBJ2-1	NA	NA	CASSPPGSLYGAQFF	TGTGCCAGCAGCCCGCCGGGATCCTTATATGGGGCGCAGTTCTTC
TRBV12-3/TRBV12-4	14	TRBJ2-1	TRBD2	many	CASSLLAGGNEQFF	TGTGCCAGCAGCTTGCTAGCGGGAGGGAATGAGCAGTTCTTC
TRBV14	14	TRBJ2-1	NA	few	CASSRTGGQREQFF	TGTGCCAGCAGCCGAACCGGAGGGCAGCGCGAGCAGTTCTTC
TRBV7-9	14	TRBJ2-7	TRBD1	few	CASSPRTGLYEQYF	TGTGCCAGCAGCCCACGGACAGGGCTCTACGAGCAGTACTTC
TRBV6-5	16	TRBJ2-5	NA	NA	CASRAATALRGETQYF	TGTGCCAGCAGAGCCGCGACCGCCTTAAGGGGAGAGACCCAGTACTTC
TRBV7-9	15	TRBJ1-2	TRBD1	few	CASSLVGTDRYGYTF	TGTGCCAGCAGCTTAGTCGGGACAGACCGCTATGGCTACACCTTC
TRBV11-3	12	TRBJ2-7	NA	few	CASSRYSYEQYF	TGTGCCAGCAGCCGATACAGCTACGAGCAGTACTTC
TRBV4-1	14	TRBJ2-2	NA	NA	CASSQDTRPGELFF	TGCGCCAGCAGCCAAGATACGAGGCCCGGGGAGCTGTTTTTT
TRBV12-3/TRBV12-4	14	TRBJ1-2	NA	few	CASSVTVPNYGYTF	TGTGCCAGCAGTGTGACAGTCCCTAACTATGGCTACACCTTC
TRBV7-2	13	TRBJ1-2	NA	NA	CASSSGVINGYTF	TGTGCCAGCAGCTCCGGGGTGATAAATGGCTACACCTTC
TRBV30	11	TRBJ2-1	NA	NA	CAWDARGEQFF	TGTGCCTGGGACGCTCGGGGAGAGCAGTTCTTC
TRBV20-1	13	TRBJ1-1	NA	many	CSATDGLNTEAFF	TGCAGTGCTACGGACGGTTTGAACACTGAAGCTTTCTTT